This TCR beta chain was sequenced for a study of T cell responses to AZD1222 COVID-19 vaccine. Whole-study results and caveats: A mostly white British donor set with more females was recruited, and clonal diversity was possibly underestimated.

Notes on this clone: Its antigen is unknown.

Only in-frame clones appear in the TCRdb table, and some are missing; sequencing was by immunoSEQ multiplex PCR. The table lists about 64,000 clones, about 89% of them singletons. This CDR3 spans 15 amino acids. Germline CDR1 is MDHEN and CDR2 is SYDVKM. Trimming took 5 bases from V and 7 from J; bases not matched to a gene: 11. The gene calls are TRBV28 and TRBJ1-1; 9 nucleotides agree with TRBD1. Here the sequenced sample was peripheral blood, taken 28 days after the second dose of the MenACWY control vaccine. This receptor was taken from an adult who received the MenACWY meningococcal vaccine as a control. The CDR3 DNA reads TGTGCCAGCAGTACCCAGGGACAGGGATGGAGTGAAGCTTTCTTT. Protein: CASSTQGQGWSEAFF.